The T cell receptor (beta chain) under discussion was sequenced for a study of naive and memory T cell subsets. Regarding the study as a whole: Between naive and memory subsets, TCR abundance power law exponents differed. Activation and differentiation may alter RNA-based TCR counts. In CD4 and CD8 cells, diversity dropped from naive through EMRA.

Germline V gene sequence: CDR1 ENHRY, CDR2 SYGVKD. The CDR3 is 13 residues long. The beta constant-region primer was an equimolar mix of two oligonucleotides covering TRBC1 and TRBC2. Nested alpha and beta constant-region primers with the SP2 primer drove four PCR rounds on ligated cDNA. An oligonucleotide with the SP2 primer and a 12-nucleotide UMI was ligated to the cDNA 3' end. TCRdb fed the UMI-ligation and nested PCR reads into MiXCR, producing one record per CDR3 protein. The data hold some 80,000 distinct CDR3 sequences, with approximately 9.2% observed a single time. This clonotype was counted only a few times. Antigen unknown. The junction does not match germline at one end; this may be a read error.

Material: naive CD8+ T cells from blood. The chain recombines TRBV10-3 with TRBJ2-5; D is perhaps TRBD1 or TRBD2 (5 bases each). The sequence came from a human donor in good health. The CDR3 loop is CAIMGPYQETQYF. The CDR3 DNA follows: TGTGCCATCATGGGACCCTACCAGGAGACCCAGTACTTC.